This T cell receptor (beta chain) stems from a study of technical replicates of blood from several donors. Sequencing was performed with immunoSEQ multiplex PCR; in TCRdb, only in-frame clones are kept and a portion is missing. The sample lists about 75,000 clones, 97% occurring once. The CDR3 is 15 amino acids. The chain joins TRBV21-1 to TRBJ2-5; the table's D call of TRBD1 was not tested on the DNA. TRBV21-1 constitutes a pseudogene. Sequences were obtained from T cells isolated from PBMCs. The TCR was taken from a human donor in good health. CDR3 nucleotides: TGTGCCAGCAGCATAACGGACAGCGCCCAAGAGACCCAGTACTTC. Its protein is CASSITDSAQETQYF.